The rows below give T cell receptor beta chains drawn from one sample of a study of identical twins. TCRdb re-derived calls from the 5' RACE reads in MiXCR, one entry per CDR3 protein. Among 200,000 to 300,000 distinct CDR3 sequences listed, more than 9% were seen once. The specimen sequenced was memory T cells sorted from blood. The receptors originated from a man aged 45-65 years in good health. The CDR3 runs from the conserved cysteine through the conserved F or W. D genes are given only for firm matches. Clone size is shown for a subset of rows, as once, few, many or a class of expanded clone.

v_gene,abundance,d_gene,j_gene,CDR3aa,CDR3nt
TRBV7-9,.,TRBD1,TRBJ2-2,CASSSGQSNTGELFF,TGTGCCAGCAGCTCGGGACAGTCGAACACCGGGGAGCTGTTTTTT
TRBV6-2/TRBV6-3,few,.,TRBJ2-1,CASSYGRNSYNEQFF,TGTGCCAGCAGTTACGGGAGAAACTCCTACAATGAGCAGTTCTTC
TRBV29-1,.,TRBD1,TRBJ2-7,CSVVMAVGGRLYEQYF,TGCAGCGTTGTTATGGCTGTAGGGGGCCGATTGTACGAGCAGTACTTC
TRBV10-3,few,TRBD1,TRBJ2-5,CAISESSVRGLETQYF,TGTGCCATCAGTGAGTCCTCCGTAAGGGGGCTAGAGACCCAGTACTTC
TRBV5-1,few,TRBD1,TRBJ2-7,CASSLVWDSTYEQYF,TGCGCCAGCAGCTTGGTTTGGGACAGCACCTACGAGCAGTACTTC
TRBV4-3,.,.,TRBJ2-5,CASSQDLGAGAFQETQYF,TGCGCCAGCAGCCAAGATTTGGGGGCGGGGGCCTTCCAAGAGACCCAGTACTTC
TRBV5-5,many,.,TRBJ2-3,CASKADAGTQYF,TGTGCCAGCAAGGCCGATGCGGGTACGCAGTATTTT
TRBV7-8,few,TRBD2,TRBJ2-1,CASSFDLFSGSPSYNEQFF,TGTGCCAGCAGCTTCGATTTATTTAGCGGGAGTCCATCCTACAATGAGCAGTTCTTC
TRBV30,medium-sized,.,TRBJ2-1,CAWSDRDNEQFF,TGTGCCTGGAGTGACAGGGATAATGAGCAGTTCTTC
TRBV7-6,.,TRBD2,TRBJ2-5,CASRAGVGQETQYF,TGTGCCAGCAGAGCGGGGGTGGGACAAGAGACCCAGTACTTC
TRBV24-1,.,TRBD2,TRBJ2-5,CATRSGGGETQYF,TGTGCCACCAGGAGCGGGGGTGGGGAGACCCAGTACTTC
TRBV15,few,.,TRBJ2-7,CATSRVQTLPPYELYF,TGTGCCACCAGCAGAGTCCAGACCCTTCCGCCCTACGAGCTGTACTTC
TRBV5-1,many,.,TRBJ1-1,CASRPGESNTEAFF,TGCGCCAGCAGGCCAGGGGAGTCGAACACTGAAGCTTTCTTT
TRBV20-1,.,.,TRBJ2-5,CSGQYQETQYF,TGCAGTGGCCAGTACCAAGAGACCCAGTACTTC
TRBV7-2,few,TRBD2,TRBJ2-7,CASSLAASGGAHEQYF,TGTGCCAGCAGCTTAGCAGCTAGCGGGGGGGCACACGAGCAGTACTTC
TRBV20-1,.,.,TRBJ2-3,CSASANADTQYF,TGCAGTGCTAGTGCCAATGCAGATACGCAGTATTTT
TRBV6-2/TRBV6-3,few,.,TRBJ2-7,CASSYSHPTYEQYF,TGTGCCAGCAGTTACAGCCACCCAACCTACGAGCAGTACTTC
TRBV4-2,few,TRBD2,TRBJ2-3,CASSERGRADTQYF,TGTGCCAGCAGTGAGCGGGGGAGGGCAGATACGCAGTATTTT
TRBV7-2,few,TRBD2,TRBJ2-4,CASSPGGPNIQYF,TGTGCCAGCAGCCCGGGGGGGCCCAACATTCAGTACTTC
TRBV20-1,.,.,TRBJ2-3,CSARVRTDTQYF,TGCAGTGCTAGAGTTCGCACAGATACGCAGTATTTT
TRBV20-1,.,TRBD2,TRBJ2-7,CSATSGRGEQYF,TGCAGTGCTACTAGCGGGAGGGGCGAGCAGTACTTC
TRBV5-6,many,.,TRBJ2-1,CASSLVADTYNEQFF,TGTGCCAGCAGCTTGGTGGCGGATACCTACAATGAGCAGTTCTTC
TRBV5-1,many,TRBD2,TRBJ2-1,CASSLFPSGLYNEQFF,TGCGCCAGCAGCTTGTTTCCTAGCGGGCTTTACAATGAGCAGTTCTTC
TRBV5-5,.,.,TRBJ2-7,CASSLAGTRGYEQYF,TGTGCCAGCAGCTTAGCAGGGACCCGGGGCTACGAGCAGTACTTC
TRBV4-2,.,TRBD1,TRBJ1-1,CASIPGGAANTEAFF,TGTGCCAGCATCCCAGGGGGGGCAGCCAACACTGAAGCTTTCTTT
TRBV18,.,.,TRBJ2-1,CASSPVSGGEQFF,TGTGCCAGCTCACCCGTGTCCGGGGGTGAGCAGTTCTTC
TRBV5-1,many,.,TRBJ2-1,CASSSRGSSSYNEQFF,TGCGCCAGCAGCTCACGGGGATCGAGCTCCTACAATGAGCAGTTCTTC
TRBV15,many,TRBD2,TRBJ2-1,CATSRVPPLAGYYNEQFF,TGTGCCACCAGCAGAGTCCCCCCGCTAGCGGGTTACTACAATGAGCAGTTCTTC
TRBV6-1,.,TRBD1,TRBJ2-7,CASRGDRGIYEQYF,TGTGCCAGCAGGGGGGACAGGGGGATCTACGAGCAGTACTTC
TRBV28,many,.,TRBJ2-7,CASQGSSYEQYF,TGTGCCAGTCAGGGGTCCTCCTACGAGCAGTACTTC
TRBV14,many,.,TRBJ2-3,CASSQSRTLQYF,TGTGCCAGCAGCCAAAGTCGCACCTTGCAGTATTTT
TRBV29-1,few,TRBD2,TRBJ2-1,CSVAGLAGPYNEQFF,TGCAGCGTCGCAGGACTAGCGGGGCCCTACAATGAGCAGTTCTTC
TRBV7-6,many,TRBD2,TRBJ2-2,CASKDGLAGENGELFF,TGTGCCAGCAAAGACGGCCTAGCGGGAGAAAACGGGGAGCTGTTTTTT
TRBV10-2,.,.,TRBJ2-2,CASSSLFETGELFF,TGCGCCAGCAGTAGCCTATTTGAGACCGGGGAGCTGTTTTTT
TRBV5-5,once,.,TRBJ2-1,CARQYRTPINEQFF,TGTGCCAGACAGTACAGAACACCCATCAATGAGCAGTTCTTC
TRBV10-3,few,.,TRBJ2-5,CATAPGKETQYF,TGTGCCACAGCCCCAGGGAAAGAGACCCAGTACTTC
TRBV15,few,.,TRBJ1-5,CATSSARGRNQPQHF,TGTGCCACCAGCAGTGCGAGAGGAAGGAATCAGCCCCAGCATTTT
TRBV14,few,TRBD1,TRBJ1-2,CASSQGRGPGGYTF,TGTGCCAGCAGCCAAGGGAGGGGGCCCGGTGGCTACACCTTC
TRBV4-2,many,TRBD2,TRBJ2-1,CASSPRGLDINEQFF,TGTGCCAGCAGCCCCAGGGGACTAGATATAAATGAGCAGTTCTTC
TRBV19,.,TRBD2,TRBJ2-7,CASSMGSGNSYEQYF,TGTGCCAGTAGTATGGGAAGCGGGAACTCCTACGAGCAGTACTTC
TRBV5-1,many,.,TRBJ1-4,CASSLWSTGSNEKLFF,TGCGCCAGCAGCTTATGGTCGACAGGATCTAATGAAAAACTGTTTTTT
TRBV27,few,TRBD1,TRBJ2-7,CASNTRTGSNYEQYF,TGTGCCAGCAACACAAGGACAGGGTCGAACTACGAGCAGTACTTC
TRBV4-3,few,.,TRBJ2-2,CASSQVGNTGELFF,TGCGCCAGCAGCCAAGTTGGGAACACCGGGGAGCTGTTTTTT
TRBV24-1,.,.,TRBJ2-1,CATSDPTGFNEQFF,TGTGCCACCAGTGACCCGACTGGTTTCAATGAGCAGTTCTTC
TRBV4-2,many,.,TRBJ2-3,CASSQVRGDTQYF,TGTGCCAGCAGCCAGGTCAGAGGGGATACGCAGTATTTT
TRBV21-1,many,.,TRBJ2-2,CASSKRQGSVTGELFF,TGTGCCAGCAGCAAAAGACAGGGGTCGGTCACCGGGGAGCTGTTTTTT
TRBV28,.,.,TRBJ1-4,CASSSPGETNEKLFF,TGTGCCAGCAGTTCCCCGGGTGAGACTAATGAAAAACTGTTTTTT
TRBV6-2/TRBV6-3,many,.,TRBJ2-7,CASSYRAGPSEQYF,TGTGCCAGCAGTTACAGGGCGGGACCGAGTGAGCAGTACTTC
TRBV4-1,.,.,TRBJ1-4,CASSQEVTNEKLFF,TGCGCCAGCAGCCAGGAAGTTACAAATGAAAAACTGTTTTTT
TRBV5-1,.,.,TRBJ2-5,CASSLESAGKTQYF,TGCGCCAGCAGCTTGGAGTCAGCCGGAAAGACCCAGTACTTC
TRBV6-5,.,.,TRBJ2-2,CASSYLRAGELFF,TGTGCCAGCAGTTACTTACGGGCCGGGGAGCTGTTTTTT
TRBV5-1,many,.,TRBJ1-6,CASSSEGDGNSPLHF,TGCGCCAGCAGCTCCGAGGGGGATGGGAATTCACCCCTCCACTTT
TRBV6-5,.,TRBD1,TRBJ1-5,CASSYRGQRSMNQPQHF,TGTGCCAGCAGTTACAGGGGACAGCGATCAATGAATCAGCCCCAGCATTTT
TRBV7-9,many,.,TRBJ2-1,CASSLVVGPSRDEQFF,TGTGCCAGCAGCTTAGTGGTGGGACCCAGCAGAGATGAGCAGTTCTTC
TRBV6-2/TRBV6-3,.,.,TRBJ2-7,CASRTTGKYEQYF,TGTGCCAGCAGGACCACAGGGAAATACGAGCAGTACTTC
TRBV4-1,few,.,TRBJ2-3,CASSQRSGGGSTSTDTQYF,TGCGCCAGCAGCCAGCGATCAGGGGGGGGGTCCACTAGCACAGATACGCAGTATTTT
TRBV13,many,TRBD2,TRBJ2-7,CASSPRIAGVSEQYF,TGTGCCAGCAGCCCCCGGATAGCGGGAGTTTCCGAGCAGTACTTC
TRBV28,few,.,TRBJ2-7,CASSRRQDSYEQYF,TGTGCCAGCAGCCGACGACAGGACTCCTACGAGCAGTACTTC